This T cell receptor beta chain was captured in a study of T cell repertoires in cytomegalovirus infection. Overall study: Public TCR beta signatures marked donors with CMV infection and the matching HLA.

TCRdb re-analysed the reads in MiXCR, keeping a single row per CDR3 protein. The repertoire holds approximately 910,000 distinct CDR3 sequences, with 31% as singletons. Findings and limits, study-wide: Dominant in the ex vivo response were TCR beta clonotypes restricted by HLA-C and specific for CMV.

Remarks on this clonotype: What it recognizes is unknown.

After removal of 1 base from V and 3 bases from J, the junction contained 6 bases not matched to a gene. This CDR3 is built from 17 residues. The germline V gene has CDR1 SGHAT and CDR2 FQNNGV. The sample in question was cultured CD8+ T cells from PBMCs, obtained from culture after CMV antigen stimulation. The source of this sequence is a human donor in good health (CMV status not recorded). Some clones in this sample may be carry-over from other donors' samples. This chain links TRBV11-2 with TRBJ2-3; TRBD1 matches 11 bases. The CDR3 sequence: CASSLGSGQGATDTQYF. The CDR3 coding sequence is TGTGCCAGCAGCTTAGGGTCCGGACAGGGGGCAACAGATACGCAGTATTTT.